This entry lists 20 T cell receptor beta chains sequenced from one sample in a study of T cell repertoires in cytomegalovirus infection. TCRdb re-analysed the reads in MiXCR, keeping a single row per CDR3 protein. This sample has about 770,000 distinct CDR3 sequences, with almost 30% found just once. What these receptors recognize is not known. The source was cultured CD8+ T cells from PBMCs, collected from culture after CMV antigen stimulation. Receptors were obtained from a human donor in good health (CMV status not recorded). Some clones in this sample may be carry-over from other donors' samples.

This clonotype was seen a few times. This chain joins TRBV7-6 and TRBJ1-1, with D possibly TRBD1 on 5 matching bases. The CDR3 is 13 amino acids. Germline V gene data show CDR1 as SGHVS and CDR2 as FNYEAQ. V was trimmed by 5 bases and J by 5 bases, leaving 12 bases between them. The DNA for the CDR3 is TGTGCCAGCAGCCTAGGGGATTGGACTGAAGCTTTCTTT. As protein: CASSLGDWTEAFF.

A remark on this clonotype: One end of the junction is discordant with germline, which a read error may explain. The chain employs TRBV7-7 and TRBJ2-7; D gene uncertain. The CDR3 spans 15 residues. Germline V CDR1 and CDR2: SSHAT, FNYEAQ (reference sequence). The CDR3 is CASSLGKLGSNEQYF. CDR3 in DNA: TGTGCTAGCAGCTTAGGAAAGCTAGGTTCCAACGAGCAGTACTTC.

This clonotype was found many times. The rearrangement uses TRBV7-2 and TRBJ2-2; 7 bases agree with TRBD2. The V gene's germline CDR1 is SGHTA and CDR2 FQGNSA. The CDR3 sequence is 16 residues long. With V trimmed by 5 bases and J by 6 bases, 12 bases remained unmatched. CDR3 DNA: TGTGCCAGCAGCCCTTCGGGGAGCGGGGTCTCCGGGGAGCTGTTTTTT. It specifies CASSPSGSGVSGELFF. Combining the CDR3 with reference TRBV7-2 and TRBJ2-2 gives the whole variable domain GAGVSQSPSNKVTEKGKDVELRCDPISGHTALYWYRQSLGQGLEFLIYFQGNSAPDKSGLPSDRFSAERTGGSVSTLTIQRTQQEDSAVYLCASSPSGSGVSGELFFGEGSRLTVL.

The chain joins TRBV10-3 to TRBJ1-2; 9 nucleotides line up with TRBD1. Germline V gives CDR1 ENHRY, CDR2 SYGVKD. Trimming took 7 bases from V and 6 from J; bases not matched to a gene: 6. The CDR3 is 13 amino acids. CDR3 region: CAIKLDRGNGYTF. CDR3 nucleotide sequence: TGTGCCATCAAATTGGACAGGGGAAATGGCTACACCTTC.

V gene TRBV20-1 combines with J gene TRBJ2-1; D remains unclear. Trimming shortened V by 1 base and J by 3 bases, and 7 bases separated the two germline ends. Germline V gene sequence: CDR1 DFQATT, CDR2 SNEGSKA (reference sequence). The CDR3 spans 13 residues. DNA for the CDR3: TGCAGTGCTAGAGTTCCGAACTACAATGAGCAGTTCTTC. This gives the protein CSARVPNYNEQFF.

The genes are TRBV6-2 or TRBV6-3 and TRBJ2-1, with TRBD2 matching over 15 bases. The V and J ends lost 0 bases and 10 bases, in that order; junction bases with no gene match: 10. Germline CDR1 is MNHEY and CDR2 is SVGEGT. The CDR3 is 18 residues long. The CDR3 reads CASSYSRTSGGDRYEQFF. CDR3 bases: TGTGCCAGCAGTTACTCGCGGACTAGCGGGGGGGATAGGTACGAGCAGTTCTTC.

This clonotype has only a few counts. The chain is built from TRBV28 and TRBJ1-1; D is undetermined. The V and J ends lost 3 bases and 0 bases respectively, with 14 bases between them. The CDR3 runs 16 residues. The germline V gene has CDR1 MDHEN and CDR2 SYDVKM. For the CDR3, the DNA is TGTGCCAGCAGTTTTGGGCCGGAAACAATGAACACTGAAGCTTTCTTT. Encoded protein: CASSFGPETMNTEAFF.

This CDR3 is CASGSGTGHGYTF. CDR3 DNA sequence: TGTGCCAGCGGATCCGGGACAGGGCATGGCTACACCTTC. The chain links TRBV27 to TRBJ1-2, with TRBD1 identical over 9 bases. Losses at the gene ends were 8 bases for V and 6 bases for J; bases not matched to a gene: 7. The CDR3 sequence is 13 residues long. CDR1 and CDR2 from the germline V gene are MNHEY and SMNVEV (reference sequence).

J is TRBJ2-7 and V is TRBV10-3; D remains ambiguous. V lost 5 bases and J 7 bases, leaving 9 bases between the germline ends. Per germline, CDR1 ENHRY and CDR2 SYGVKD. CDR3 length equals 11 residues. The CDR3 nucleotides are TGTGCCATCAGTCTCGGTAAGGAGCAGTACGTC. It codes for CAISLGKEQYV.

The chain carries TRBV2 and TRBJ2-7; a possible D gene is TRBD1 (6 bases). Trimming removed 4 bases at V and 2 bases at J, with 18 bases between. The CDR3 length is 16 residues. The germline gives CDR1 SNHLY, CDR2 FYNNEI. This CDR3 is CASSGRILTGPYEQYV. The CDR3 nucleotides are TGTGCCAGCAGTGGGAGGATTTTAACAGGGCCCTACGAGCAGTACGTC.

The rearrangement links TRBV20-1 to TRBJ2-1; TRBD1 matches 8 bases. The CDR3 is 14 residues long. V trimming: 0 bases; J trimming: 4 bases; junction bases outside the gene matches: 2. Germline V lookup: CDR1 DFQATT, CDR2 SNEGSKA (reference sequence). CDR3 sequence reads: CSARDRGRYNEQFF. CDR3 in DNA: TGCAGTGCTAGAGACAGGGGGCGATACAATGAGCAGTTCTTC.

This clonotype occurred many times. V is TRBV20-1 and J is TRBJ2-4; TRBD2 is a possible D gene (5 bases). Germline V gene lookup returns CDR1 DFQATT and CDR2 SNEGSKA (reference sequence). The CDR3 sequence is 15 residues long. V shed 0 bases and J shed 0 bases, with 9 bases lying between them. CDR3 in amino acids: CSARDRTLAKNIQYF. The DNA for the CDR3 is TGCAGTGCTAGAGACAGGACTTTAGCCAAAAACATTCAGTACTTC.

This sequence joins TRBV6-5 and TRBJ1-2, with D hard to call. Germline assignment: CDR1 MNHEY and CDR2 SVGAGI. The CDR3 is 16 residues long. The ends were cut back, 4 bases at V and 2 bases at J, with 17 bases in the middle. CDR3 in DNA: TGTGCCAGCAGTTCCTATACCGGGCAAACCAACTATGGCTACACCTTC. It encodes CASSSYTGQTNYGYTF.

The rearrangement uses TRBV19 and TRBJ1-6, with a tentative D call TRBD1 (5 bases). This CDR3 has 13 residues. The V and J ends lost 1 base and 9 bases respectively, with 7 bases between them. Germline loops: CDR1 LNHDA, CDR2 SQIVND (reference sequence). The CDR3 sequence: CASSIGGTSPLHF. Here the CDR3 DNA reads TGTGCCAGTAGTATAGGGGGGACTTCACCCCTCCACTTT.

The chain combines TRBV19 with TRBJ1-1; TRBD1 is a possible D gene (5 bases). V lost 3 bases and J lost 4, with 18 bases in between. CDR1 LNHDA and CDR2 SQIVND come from the germline V gene (reference sequence). The CDR3 runs 16 residues. Here the CDR3 DNA reads TGTGCCAGTAGTATCGGTTACTTCCTCGGGGGCACTGAAGCTTTCTTT. Residues: CASSIGYFLGGTEAFF.

The chain joins TRBV12-3 or TRBV12-4 to TRBJ2-2, with D uncertain. Trimming removed 4 bases from V and 8 bases from J, with 14 bases in between. The CDR3 consists of 14 residues. This CDR3 is CASSSLPGLGELFF. The CDR3 DNA reads TGTGCCAGCAGTTCCCTCCCGGGTCTAGGGGAGCTGTTTTTT.

This clonotype has more than one count but fewer than ten. The V call is TRBV7-2, the J call TRBJ2-2; 15 bases are a match to TRBD2. V was pared by 5 bases and J by 3 bases, with 4 bases of the junction left unmatched. Per the germline V gene, CDR1 is SGHTA and CDR2 is FQGNSA. This CDR3 has 17 amino acids. CDR3 nucleotide sequence: TGTGCCAGCAGCATTGGACTAGCGGGGGGGGACACCGGGGAGCTGTTTTTT. Its protein is CASSIGLAGGDTGELFF.

This rearrangement joins TRBV2 to TRBJ2-7; 7 bases fit TRBD1. The CDR3 sequence is 18 residues long. V was clipped by 6 bases and J by 2 bases; unmatched bases: 19. Germline V gives CDR1 SNHLY, CDR2 FYNNEI. The CDR3 region is CASSFRQGQYYGPYEQYV. In DNA form, the CDR3 reads TGTGCCAGCAGCTTCAGACAGGGACAGTACTACGGTCCCTACGAGCAGTACGTC.

There are a few counts of this clonotype. This chain links TRBV10-3 with TRBJ1-1; the D gene is possibly TRBD1 (6 bases). Germline V gene sequence: CDR1 ENHRY, CDR2 SYGVKD. Trimming cost V 4 bases and J 1 base, with 10 bases left between them. The CDR3 length is 14 residues. The CDR3: CAISAQGQNTEAFF. The CDR3, as DNA: TGTGCCATCAGTGCTCAGGGGCAGAACACTGAAGCTTTCTTT.

This clonotype has a handful of counts. The chain uses TRBV27 and TRBJ2-5; TRBD2 aligns across 7 bases. The CDR3 is 16 residues long. Trimming took 5 bases from V and 2 from J; bases not matched to a gene: 11. The germline gives CDR1 MNHEY, CDR2 SMNVEV (reference sequence). CDR3: CASSTDPAGLQETQYF. The CDR3 DNA follows: TGTGCCAGCAGTACTGACCCCGCGGGACTACAAGAGACCCAGTACTTC.